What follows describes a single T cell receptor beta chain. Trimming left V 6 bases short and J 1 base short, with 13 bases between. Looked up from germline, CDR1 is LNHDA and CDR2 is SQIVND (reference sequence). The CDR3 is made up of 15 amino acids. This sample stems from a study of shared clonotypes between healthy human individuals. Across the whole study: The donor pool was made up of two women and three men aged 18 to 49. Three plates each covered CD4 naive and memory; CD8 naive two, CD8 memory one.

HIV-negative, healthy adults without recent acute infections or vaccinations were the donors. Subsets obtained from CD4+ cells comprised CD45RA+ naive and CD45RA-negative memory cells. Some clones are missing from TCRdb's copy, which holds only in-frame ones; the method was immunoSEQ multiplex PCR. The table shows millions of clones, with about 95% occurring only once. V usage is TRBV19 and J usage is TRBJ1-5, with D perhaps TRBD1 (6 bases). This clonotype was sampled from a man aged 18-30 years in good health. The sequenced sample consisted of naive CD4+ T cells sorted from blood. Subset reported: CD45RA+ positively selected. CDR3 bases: TGTGCCAGTAGGGTACAGGGCTCGAGCAATCAGCCCCAGCATTTT. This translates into CASRVQGSSNQPQHF.